Listed below are T cell receptor beta chains from one sample, sequenced in a study of shared clonotypes between healthy human individuals. Sequencing used immunoSEQ multiplex PCR; TCRdb keeps in-frame clones, though not all of them. The profile shows roughly 2 million clones, 85% to 95% of them singletons. Sequencing was carried out using naive CD8+ T cells sorted from blood. Receptor source: a man between 18 and 35 years old in good health. CDR3s include the opening cysteine and the closing phenylalanine or tryptophan. The D gene is left open where the match is weak. Where a row states a size, it is once, few, many or the class of an expanded clone; other rows omit it.

J gene,V gene,clone size,D gene,CDR3 protein,CDR3 DNA
TRBJ1-3,TRBV6-6,NA,NA,CASSYSGEGNTIYF,TGTGCCAGCAGTTACTCTGGGGAGGGAAACACCATATATTTT
TRBJ2-5,TRBV21-1,NA,NA,CASRGETQYF,TGTGCCAGCAGGGGAGAGACCCAGTACTTC
TRBJ1-6,TRBV11-2,NA,NA,CASSYPGAPNGNSPLHF,TGTGCCAGCAGTTATCCAGGGGCCCCTAACGGGAATTCACCCCTCCACTTT
TRBJ2-3,TRBV29-1,NA,TRBD2,CSVEGGVRTDTQYF,TGCAGCGTTGAGGGAGGGGTCCGCACAGATACGCAGTATTTT
TRBJ2-7,TRBV27,few,NA,CASGFTGYEQYF,TGTGCCAGCGGATTTACAGGGTACGAGCAGTACTTC
TRBJ2-1,TRBV7-8,NA,TRBD2,CASSLGASGQYNEQFF,TGTGCCAGCAGCTTAGGGGCTAGCGGACAATACAATGAGCAGTTCTTC
TRBJ2-1,TRBV6-1,NA,NA,CASSEPLGVQNNEQFF,TGTGCCAGCAGTGAACCCCTGGGGGTCCAGAACAATGAGCAGTTCTTC
TRBJ1-5,TRBV2,NA,NA,CASSVWQVNQPQHF,TGTGCCAGCAGTGTTTGGCAGGTCAATCAGCCCCAGCATTTT
TRBJ2-7,TRBV4-1,NA,NA,CASSQDDRLSSYEQYF,TGCGCCAGCAGCCAAGATGACCGCCTAAGCTCCTACGAGCAGTACTTC
TRBJ2-1,TRBV6-1,NA,TRBD1,CATLIRDSYNEQFF,TGTGCCACCTTGATCCGGGACAGTTACAATGAGCAGTTCTTC